This TCR beta chain stems from a study of blood T cell repertoires in COVID-19. Sequenced by immunoSEQ multiplex PCR; TCRdb stores in-frame clones only, minus some. Here the sample spans 200,000 to 300,000 clones, 80% to 90% being singletons. V lost 6 bases and J lost 0; bases outside the gene matches: 9. Germline V gene lookup returns CDR1 SNHLY and CDR2 FYNNEI. The CDR3 totals 19 residues. Sample: peripheral blood. The chain employs TRBV2 and TRBJ2-1, with TRBD2 identical over 15 bases. The TCR originated in a man aged 35 to 55 who had recovered from COVID-19. CDR3 amino acids: CASRPGTSGGPGSYNEQFF. The CDR3 region has the DNA TGTGCCAGCAGACCCGGGACTAGCGGGGGGCCTGGCTCCTACAATGAGCAGTTCTTC.